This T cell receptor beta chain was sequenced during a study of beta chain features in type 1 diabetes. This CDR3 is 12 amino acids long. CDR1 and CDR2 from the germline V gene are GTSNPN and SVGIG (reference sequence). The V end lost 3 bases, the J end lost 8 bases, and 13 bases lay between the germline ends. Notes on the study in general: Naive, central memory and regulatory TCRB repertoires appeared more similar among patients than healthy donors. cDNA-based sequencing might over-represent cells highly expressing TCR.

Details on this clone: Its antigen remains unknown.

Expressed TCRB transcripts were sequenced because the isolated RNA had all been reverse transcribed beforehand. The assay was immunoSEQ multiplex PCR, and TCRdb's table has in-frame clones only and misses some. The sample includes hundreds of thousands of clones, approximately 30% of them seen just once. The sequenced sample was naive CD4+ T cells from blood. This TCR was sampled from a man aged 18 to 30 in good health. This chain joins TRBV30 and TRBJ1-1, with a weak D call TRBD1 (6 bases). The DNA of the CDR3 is TGTGCCTGGAGCACAGGACAGAAAGAAGCTTTCTTT. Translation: CAWSTGQKEAFF.